The rows below give T cell receptor beta chains drawn from one sample of a study of blood T cell repertoires in COVID-19. Sequenced by immunoSEQ multiplex PCR; TCRdb stores in-frame clones only, minus some. The sample holds about 73,000 clones, around 83% seen once. Sequencing was performed on peripheral blood. Receptors originate from a man in his fifties or sixties with active COVID-19. Both conserved end residues are part of each CDR3. The order of the fields is clone size, J gene, CDR3 length, V gene, D gene, CDR3 DNA, CDR3 protein. D genes are given only for firm matches. Where a row states a size, it is once, few, many or the class of an expanded clone; other rows omit it.

>.|TRBJ1-1|13|TRBV28|.
TGTGCCAGCAGTTTTGGACAGAACACTGAAGCTTTCTTT
CASSFGQNTEAFF
>.|TRBJ2-6|15|TRBV28|.
TGTGCCAGCAGAGGGGGTTACTCTGGGGCCAACGTCCTGACTTTC
CASRGGYSGANVLTF
>.|TRBJ1-3|15|TRBV30|.
TGTGCCTGGAGTGTGACATTAAGCTCTGGAAACACCATATATTTT
CAWSVTLSSGNTIYF
>once|TRBJ2-7|14|TRBV9|TRBD1
TGTGCCAGCAGCGTGGGACAGGGAGACTACGAGCAGTACTTC
CASSVGQGDYEQYF
>.|TRBJ2-7|13|TRBV21-1|.
TGTGCCAAAAGGGGGCAAGACTTCGGTGAGCAGTACTTC
CAKRGQDFGEQYF
>.|TRBJ2-2|13|TRBV27|.
TGTGCCAGCAGTTGGGGGGACACCGGGGAGCTGTTTTTT
CASSWGDTGELFF
>once|TRBJ1-2|12|TRBV6-5|TRBD1
TGTGTCTCCGGGACAGGGGGCTATGGCTACACCTTC
CVSGTGGYGYTF
>.|TRBJ1-6|15|TRBV7-3|.
TGTGCCAGCAGCCCTACAGGGTCCCTTAATTCACCCCTCCACTTT
CASSPTGSLNSPLHF
>.|TRBJ2-7|16|TRBV27|TRBD2
TGTGCCAGCAGTTCACGGACTAGCGGGAGAGTGGACGAGCAGTACTTC
CASSSRTSGRVDEQYF
>.|TRBJ2-1|17|TRBV3-1/TRBV3-2|.
TGTGCCAGCAGCCCAAGTAAAACGGACTCCCAGTACGATGAGCAGTTCTTC
CASSPSKTDSQYDEQFF
>few|TRBJ1-6|16|TRBV27|.
TGTGCCAGCAGTTTATCGGGAGGGCGGAATAATTCACCCCTCCACTTT
CASSLSGGRNNSPLHF
>.|TRBJ2-2|15|TRBV3-1/TRBV3-2|.
TGTGCCAGCAGCCAAGATCCCCAGGTATCCGGGGAGCTGTTTTTT
CASSQDPQVSGELFF
>.|TRBJ2-5|15|TRBV7-6|TRBD2
TGTGCCAGCAGCTTAGTGGGAGGGGAGGAGGAGACCCAGTACTTC
CASSLVGGEEETQYF
>once|TRBJ2-3|16|TRBV19|TRBD2
TGTGCCAGTAGATTGGGCGGGGGAGGAAGCACAGATACGCAGTATTTT
CASRLGGGGSTDTQYF
>.|TRBJ2-6|17|TRBV24-1|.
TGTGCCACCAGCGAGAGTCCAGGCTTCTCTGGGGCCAACGTCCTGACTTTC
CATSESPGFSGANVLTF
>once|TRBJ2-1|14|TRBV11-3|.
TGTGCCAGCAGCCTAGGCGAGCAAGACAATGAGCAGTTCTTC
CASSLGEQDNEQFF
>.|TRBJ1-2|17|TRBV4-2|.
TGTGCCAGCAGCCACTCCGAACTCTCGACAGGCAACTATGGCTACACCTTC
CASSHSELSTGNYGYTF
>.|TRBJ2-5|15|TRBV9|TRBD1
TGTGCCAGCAGCGGGCCGGGACAGGGGGAAGAGACCCAGTACTTC
CASSGPGQGEETQYF
>.|TRBJ1-2|15|TRBV6-5|.
TGTGCCAGCAGCTTCGACAGAAGGGGGTTCTATGGCTACACCTTC
CASSFDRRGFYGYTF
>.|TRBJ1-6|15|TRBV6-1|TRBD1
TGTGCCAGCAGTGAACGGGCAGGGGGCGATGCCACCCTCCACTTT
CASSERAGGDATLHF
>.|TRBJ1-3|13|TRBV9|.
TGTGCCAGCAGCTACCGCGGGGGAAACACCATATATTTT
CASSYRGGNTIYF
>.|TRBJ2-3|16|TRBV7-3|.
TGTGCCAGCAGCTTAACGAAGGGAGTGGGCACAGATACGCAGTATTTT
CASSLTKGVGTDTQYF
>.|TRBJ2-2|14|TRBV7-2|TRBD2
TGTGCCAGCAGCTTAGTGGGGGGGACCGGGGAGCTGTTTTTT
CASSLVGGTGELFF
>.|TRBJ2-2|15|TRBV5-4|TRBD1
TGTGCCAGCAGCTATAAGACAGGGGGCACCGGGGAGCTGTTTTTT
CASSYKTGGTGELFF
>.|TRBJ1-1|13|TRBV6-5|.
TGTGCCAGCAGTTACACAGTGAACACTGAAGCTTTCTTT
CASSYTVNTEAFF
>.|TRBJ2-7|12|TRBV28|.
TGTGCCAGCAGTCGCGGGGTTTGGGAGCAGTACTTC
CASSRGVWEQYF
>.|TRBJ1-2|14|TRBV7-2|.
TGTGCCAGCAGCGAGAGACAGATCTCATATGGCTACACCTTC
CASSERQISYGYTF
>.|TRBJ1-4|15|TRBV7-2|TRBD1
TGTGCCAGCAGCCCGAGACAGGGGGCTAATGAAAAACTGTTTTTT
CASSPRQGANEKLFF
>.|TRBJ1-2|14|TRBV7-8|.
TGTGCCAGCAGCCGAGGGGGGGTATCCTATGGCTACACCTTC
CASSRGGVSYGYTF
>.|TRBJ2-1|17|TRBV4-3|.
TGCGCCAGCAGCCATAACTTCCAGGGCGACGGTTACAATGAGCAGTTCTTC
CASSHNFQGDGYNEQFF
>.|TRBJ2-7|14|TRBV10-2|TRBD2
TGCGCCAGCAGTCTTAGCGGGGGTACCTACGAGCAGTACTTC
CASSLSGGTYEQYF
>.|TRBJ2-6|15|TRBV6-5|.
TGTGCCAGCCAGTACCTTATCTCTGGGGCCAACGTCCTGACTTTC
CASQYLISGANVLTF
>.|TRBJ1-4|16|TRBV7-9|TRBD1
TGTGCCAGCAGCCTCCTTACCGGGACAGTCAATGAAAAACTGTTTTTT
CASSLLTGTVNEKLFF